This T cell receptor beta chain was retrieved from a study of blood T cell repertoires in COVID-19 (dated by TCRdb to the early 2020s). Describing the broader study: ImmuneRACE Cohort 3 recovered participants were defined by two consecutive negative NP/OP PCR tests, healthcare professional clearance, or symptom resolution. Where available, HLA class I and class II types were taken from metadata supplied by the sample provider and were not determined by assay-based typing. The sample metadata nearly always contained a de-identified subject ID, COVID-19 status, age in years and sex. The material from the prospective study consisted of cDNA or gDNA derived from T cells, B-cell-depleted T cells, or PBMCs. Collaborator samples came from the United States, Italy and Spain and covered acute and convalescent phases of COVID-19. The samples were drawn from the first 160 participants of the ongoing ImmuneRACE study and from roughly 1,300 subjects provided by 6 global collaborators. The dataset comprised deeply sampled blood TCRbeta repertoires from subjects exposed to, actively infected with, or recovered from COVID-19. The repertoires were made available in a free public database intended to serve as a resource for research on the immune response to SARS-CoV-2.

Enrolling through a virtual design, the prospective study's participants ranged in age from roughly 18 to 89 years and lived across 24 United States geographic areas. To assign participants to cohorts, the prospective study relied on clinical history that participants themselves reported in a screening survey and a study questionnaire. Mobile phlebotomists in the prospective study collected whole blood, serum and a nasopharyngeal or oropharyngeal swab from every participant. Prospective study participants could optionally give additional blood draws and questionnaires over a roughly two-month period. Before DNA extraction, prospective study blood samples were shipped either frozen or at room temperature. Paper-wide results and their limitations: How much clinical and demographic metadata was included differed by source and by participant, and the metadata was provided uncurated.

Taken from cysteine to phenylalanine, the CDR3 has 18 residues. The sequence is cut down to CDR3 DNA, 54 bases in frame from base 1. CDR1 and CDR2 are drawn from the germline V gene: SNHLY, FYNNEI. Clipping removes 7 bases from V and 1 base from J, with 15 as the unmatched junction base count. On this clone: No cognate antigen has been identified for it. No much larger clonotype is one base removed from it; base qualities were not supplied.

TCRbeta CDR3 regions were amplified from genomic DNA using the immunoSEQ Assay, a bias-controlled multiplex PCR. In the original analysis: Within the assay, amplification of reference gene primers was used to estimate how many nucleated cells each sample contained. To quantify the absolute abundance of each unique TCRbeta CDR3 rearrangement, sequence reads were collapsed and filtered. For each sample, productive Simpson clonality was calculated as the square root of Simpson's diversity index over productive rearrangements. TCRdb carries this immuneACCESS record with in-frame sequences only. Its versions omit some clonotypes, under half of them owing to an unresolved V gene in the studies checked, with the rest unexplained. The V and J calls and clone size were taken over from that table, and D and trimming were inferred from the DNA. This sample lists approximately 250,000 clones; approximately 90% were detected once. The ten largest clones add up to approximately 2% of the sample.

The sequence was obtained from a woman aged 60-75 years in a cohort exposed to, infected with or recovered from COVID-19 (not recorded which). Here the chain combines TRBV2 and TRBJ1-4; TRBD1 agrees with 7 junctional bases. The sample comprised PBMCs or T cells enriched from blood (not recorded which). CDR3 reads: CASNGAEEGAGTNEKLFF. At the DNA level, the sequence is TGTGCCAGCAACGGGGCTGAGGAGGGGGCGGGAACTAATGAAAAACTGTTTTTT.